This is a list of T cell receptor beta chains from one sample in a study of blood T cell repertoires in COVID-19. Using immunoSEQ multiplex PCR, the repertoire was profiled, and TCRdb retains in-frame clones only, with some absent. The table has about 40,000 clones, approximately 83% seen once. Specimen: peripheral blood. The receptors come from a human donor with acute or convalescent COVID-19. The donor label of this sample is uncertain. Each CDR3 is given without its conserved first and last residue. The order of the fields is V gene, J gene, CDR3 protein.

TRBV6-5	TRBJ1-6	ATQQGQQNSPLH
TRBV9	TRBJ2-7	ASSVGAGGTHEQY
TRBV6-2/TRBV6-3	TRBJ1-1	ASSPVGTGRNTEAF
TRBV6-1	TRBJ1-6	ASSEGQYNSPLH
TRBV4-2	TRBJ2-1	ASSPQLAGVRHEQF
TRBV7-3	TRBJ2-2	ASSLTGQGNTGELF
TRBV19	TRBJ2-7	ASSMSAYEQY
TRBV5-1	TRBJ2-3	ASSWGSGRDSDTQY
TRBV28	TRBJ2-2	ASSLQGTGELF
TRBV5-1	TRBJ2-3	ASSLGPGVGTDTQY
TRBV7-9	TRBJ1-1	ASSPWQGMNTEAF
TRBV30	TRBJ1-5	AWSVKGQASNQPQH
TRBV28	TRBJ1-5	ASSRIQGRTDQPQH
TRBV19	TRBJ2-1	ASRKGRDEQF
TRBV6-4	TRBJ2-3	ASSVEGAGADTQY
TRBV7-2	TRBJ2-2	ASSLSAGGGSGGELF
TRBV4-1	TRBJ1-2	ASSPEGSDFLYGYT
TRBV30	TRBJ1-2	ASLQGYGYT
TRBV27	TRBJ1-1	ASSRLPTLGGTEAF
TRBV6-5	TRBJ1-4	ASSYSQGTNEKLF
TRBV13	TRBJ2-1	ASSLAGGLAGGNEQF
TRBV27	TRBJ1-3	ASRPLTGTGNTIY
TRBV6-5	TRBJ1-2	ASSSSTGDFDYGYT
TRBV28	TRBJ1-3	ASSSGVTGNTIY
TRBV19	TRBJ2-2	ASSDRYTGELF
TRBV7-2	TRBJ1-3	ASSPSTVNSGNTIY
TRBV4-2	TRBJ1-5	ASSQDRAGSNQPQH
TRBV7-9	TRBJ1-1	ASSLNLGVNTEAF
TRBV19	TRBJ1-1	ASSIQGVDTEAF
TRBV9	TRBJ2-2	ASSVVVTGELF
TRBV6-5	TRBJ2-4	ASSYSDRAKNIQY
TRBV28	TRBJ1-1	ASSLGSRGLVAF
TRBV6-5	TRBJ1-1	ASSYFYDSSNTEAF
TRBV27	TRBJ2-3	ASSHLDTQY
TRBV30	TRBJ2-7	AWRGVAGGHEQY
TRBV6-5	TRBJ2-7	ASRGGGISYEQY
TRBV29-1	TRBJ1-1	SAVVNTEAF
TRBV7-2	TRBJ2-1	ASSFTSGSNEQF
TRBV24-1	TRBJ2-1	ATSVGRPSYNEQF
TRBV9	TRBJ1-1	ASSVAGGPTVEAF
TRBV2	TRBJ2-3	ASSETTDTQY
TRBV6-2/TRBV6-3	TRBJ2-3	ASSYPLAGGFNTDTQY
TRBV7-9	TRBJ1-2	ASSLQGGYGYT
TRBV5-8	TRBJ1-4	ASSSWTETGISEKLF
TRBV9	TRBJ1-4	ASSEGNRVSNEKLF
TRBV18	TRBJ2-5	ASSQSEIPQETQY
TRBV5-1	TRBJ2-3	ASSLAVEGDTQY
TRBV28	TRBJ1-6	ASSLEVFNSPLH
TRBV7-9	TRBJ2-1	ASSLPRGLGTYNEQF
TRBV13	TRBJ2-7	ASSLDQGVYEQY
TRBV2	TRBJ1-2	ASSGQGYGYT
TRBV5-1	TRBJ2-1	ASSLRTSGGNEQF
TRBV28	TRBJ2-7	ASIKQGAGNYEQY
TRBV5-1	TRBJ2-7	ASSPGTGEQY